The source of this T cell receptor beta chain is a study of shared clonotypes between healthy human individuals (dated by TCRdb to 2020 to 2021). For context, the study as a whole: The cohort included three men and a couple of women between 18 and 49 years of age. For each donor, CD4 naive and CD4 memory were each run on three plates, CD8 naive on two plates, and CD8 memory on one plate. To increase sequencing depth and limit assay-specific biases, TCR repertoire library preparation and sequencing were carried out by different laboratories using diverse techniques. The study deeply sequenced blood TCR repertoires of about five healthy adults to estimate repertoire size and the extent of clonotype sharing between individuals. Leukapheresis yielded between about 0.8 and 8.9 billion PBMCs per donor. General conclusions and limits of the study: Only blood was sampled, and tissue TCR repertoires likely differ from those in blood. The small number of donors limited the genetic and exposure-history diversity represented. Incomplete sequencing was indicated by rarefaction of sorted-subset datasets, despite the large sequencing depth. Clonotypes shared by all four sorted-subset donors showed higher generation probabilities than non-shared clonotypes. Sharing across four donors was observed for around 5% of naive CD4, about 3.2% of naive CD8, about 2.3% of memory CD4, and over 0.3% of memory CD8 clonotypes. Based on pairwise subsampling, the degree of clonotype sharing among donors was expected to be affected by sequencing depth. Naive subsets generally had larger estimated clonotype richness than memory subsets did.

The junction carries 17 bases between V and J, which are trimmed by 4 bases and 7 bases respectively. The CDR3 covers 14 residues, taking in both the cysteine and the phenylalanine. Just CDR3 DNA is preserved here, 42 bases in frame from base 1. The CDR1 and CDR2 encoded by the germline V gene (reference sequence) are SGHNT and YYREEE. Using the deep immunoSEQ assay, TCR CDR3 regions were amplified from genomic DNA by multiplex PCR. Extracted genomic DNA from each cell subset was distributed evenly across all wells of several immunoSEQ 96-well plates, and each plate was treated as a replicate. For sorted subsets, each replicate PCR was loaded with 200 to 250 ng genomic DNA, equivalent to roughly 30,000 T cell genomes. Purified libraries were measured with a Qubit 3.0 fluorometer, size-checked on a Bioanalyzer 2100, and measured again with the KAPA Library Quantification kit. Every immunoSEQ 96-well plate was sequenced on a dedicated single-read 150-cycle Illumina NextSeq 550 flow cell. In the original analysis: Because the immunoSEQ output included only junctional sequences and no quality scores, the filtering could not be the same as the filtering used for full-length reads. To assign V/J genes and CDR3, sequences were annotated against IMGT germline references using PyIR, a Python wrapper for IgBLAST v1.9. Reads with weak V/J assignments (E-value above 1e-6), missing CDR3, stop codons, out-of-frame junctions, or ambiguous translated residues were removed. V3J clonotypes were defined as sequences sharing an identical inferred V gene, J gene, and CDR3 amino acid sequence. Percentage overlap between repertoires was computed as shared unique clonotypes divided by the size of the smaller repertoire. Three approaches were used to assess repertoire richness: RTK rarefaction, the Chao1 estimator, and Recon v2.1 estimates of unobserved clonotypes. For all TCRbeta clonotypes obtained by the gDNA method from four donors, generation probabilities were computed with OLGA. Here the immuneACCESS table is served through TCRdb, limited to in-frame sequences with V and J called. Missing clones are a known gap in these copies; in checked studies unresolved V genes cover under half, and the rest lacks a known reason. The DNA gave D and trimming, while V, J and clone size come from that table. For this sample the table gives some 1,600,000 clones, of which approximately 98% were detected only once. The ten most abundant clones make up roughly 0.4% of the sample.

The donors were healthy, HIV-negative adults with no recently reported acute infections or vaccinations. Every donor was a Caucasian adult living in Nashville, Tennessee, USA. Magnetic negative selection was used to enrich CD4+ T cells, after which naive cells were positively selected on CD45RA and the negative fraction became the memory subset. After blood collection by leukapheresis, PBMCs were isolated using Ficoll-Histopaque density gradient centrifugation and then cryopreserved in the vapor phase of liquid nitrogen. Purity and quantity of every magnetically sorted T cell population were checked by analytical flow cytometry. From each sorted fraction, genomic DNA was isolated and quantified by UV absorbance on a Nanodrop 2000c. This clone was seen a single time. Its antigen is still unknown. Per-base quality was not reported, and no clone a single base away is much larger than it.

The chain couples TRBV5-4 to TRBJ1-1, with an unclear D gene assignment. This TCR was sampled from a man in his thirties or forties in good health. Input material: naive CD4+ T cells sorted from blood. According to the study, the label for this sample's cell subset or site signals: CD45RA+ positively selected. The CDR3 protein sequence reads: CASSGGAVPFEAFF. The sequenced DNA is TGTGCCAGCAGCGGCGGAGCAGTCCCATTTGAAGCTTTCTTT.